This T cell receptor beta chain was identified in a study of shared clonotypes between healthy human individuals. There are 15 residues in the CDR3. Germline V lookup: CDR1 LNHDA, CDR2 SQIVND (reference sequence). As for this clone: At one end, the junction sequence differs from germline, possibly due to a read error.

Each PCR replicate from the sorted subsets contained around 0.2 ug DNA, which is about 30,000 T cell genomes. Produced via immunoSEQ multiplex PCR; TCRdb's table is partial and in-frame only. The sample consists of approximately 1.1 million clones, 75% to 85% of them appearing once. The sample was memory CD4+ T cells from PBMCs. The subset: CD45RA-negative fraction. The chain combines TRBV19 with TRBJ2-7; D is perhaps TRBD2 (7 bases). The receptor was derived from a man younger than 35 in good health. Some clones in this sample may be carry-over from other donors' samples. CDR3 bases: TGTGCCAGTAGTCCTCCCGGGGGGCTCTCCCACGAGCAGTACTTC. Translation gives CASSPPGGLSHEQYF.